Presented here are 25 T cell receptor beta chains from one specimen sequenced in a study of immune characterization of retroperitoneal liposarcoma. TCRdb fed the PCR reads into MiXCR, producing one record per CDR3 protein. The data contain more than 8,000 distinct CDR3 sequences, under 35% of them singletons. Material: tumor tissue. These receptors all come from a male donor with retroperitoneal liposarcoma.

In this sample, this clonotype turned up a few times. In nucleotides, the CDR3 is TGTGCCAGCAGCTTGGACGGGGGGAGTTACAATGAGCAGTTCTTC. This codes for CASSLDGGSYNEQFF. The rearrangement links TRBV7-3 to TRBJ2-1; 7 bases are shared with TRBD2. With V trimmed by 3 bases and J by 4 bases, 6 bases remained unmatched. Germline lookup yields CDR1 SGHTA and CDR2 FQGTGA. This CDR3 is 15 amino acids long.

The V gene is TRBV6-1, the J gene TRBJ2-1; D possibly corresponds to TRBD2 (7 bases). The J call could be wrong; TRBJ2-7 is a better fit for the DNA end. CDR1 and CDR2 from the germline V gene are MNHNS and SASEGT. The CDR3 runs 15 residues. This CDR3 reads CASTIGGGPSYEQYF. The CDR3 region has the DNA TGTGCCAGCACCATAGGGGGGGGGCCCTCCTACGAGCAGTACTTC.

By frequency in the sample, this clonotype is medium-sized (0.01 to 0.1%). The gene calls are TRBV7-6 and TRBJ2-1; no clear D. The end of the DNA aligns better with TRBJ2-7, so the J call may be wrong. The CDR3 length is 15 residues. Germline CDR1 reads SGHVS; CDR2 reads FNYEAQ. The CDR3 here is CASSLEAVGYNEQYF. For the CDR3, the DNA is TGTGCCAGCAGCTTAGAGGCCGTCGGATACAATGAGCAGTACTTC.

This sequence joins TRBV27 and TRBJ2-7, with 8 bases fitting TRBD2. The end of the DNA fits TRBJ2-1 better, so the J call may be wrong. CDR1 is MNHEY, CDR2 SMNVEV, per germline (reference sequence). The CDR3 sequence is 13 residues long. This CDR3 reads CASSPRGAYEQFF. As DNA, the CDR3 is TGTGCCAGCAGTCCGCGGGGGGCCTACGAGCAGTTCTTC.

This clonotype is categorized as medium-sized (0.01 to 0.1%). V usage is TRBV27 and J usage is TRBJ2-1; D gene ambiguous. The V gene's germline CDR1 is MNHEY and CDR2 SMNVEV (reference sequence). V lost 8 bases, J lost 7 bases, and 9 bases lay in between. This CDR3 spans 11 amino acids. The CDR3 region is CASYDGNEQFF. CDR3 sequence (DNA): TGTGCCAGCTATGATGGGAATGAGCAGTTCTTC.

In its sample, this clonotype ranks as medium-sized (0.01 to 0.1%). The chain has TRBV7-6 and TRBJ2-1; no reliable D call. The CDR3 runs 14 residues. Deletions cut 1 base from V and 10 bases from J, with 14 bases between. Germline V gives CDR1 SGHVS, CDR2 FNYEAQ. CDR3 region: CASSLEVQFAEQFF. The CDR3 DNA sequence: TGTGCCAGCAGCTTAGAAGTCCAGTTCGCCGAGCAGTTCTTC.

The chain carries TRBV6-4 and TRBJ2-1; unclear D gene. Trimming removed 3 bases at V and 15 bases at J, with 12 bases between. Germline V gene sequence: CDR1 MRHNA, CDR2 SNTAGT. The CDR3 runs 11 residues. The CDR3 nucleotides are TGTGCCAGCAGTGATGGAAGTGCCCCGTTCTTC. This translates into CASSDGSAPFF.

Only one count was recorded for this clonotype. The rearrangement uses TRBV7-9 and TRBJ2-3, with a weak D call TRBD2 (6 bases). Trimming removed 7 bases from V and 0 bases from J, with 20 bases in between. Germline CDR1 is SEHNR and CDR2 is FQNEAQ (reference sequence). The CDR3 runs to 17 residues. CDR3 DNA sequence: TGTGCCAGCAACCCCAGCCTAGCGCCAACTAGCACAGATACGCAGTATTTT. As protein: CASNPSLAPTSTDTQYF.

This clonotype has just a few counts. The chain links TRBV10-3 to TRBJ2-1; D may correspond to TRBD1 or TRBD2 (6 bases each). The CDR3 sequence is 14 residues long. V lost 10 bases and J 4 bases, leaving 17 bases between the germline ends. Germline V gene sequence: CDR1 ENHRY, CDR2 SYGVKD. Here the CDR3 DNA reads TGTGCCACCTACGGGGGCGCAGGGTACAATGAGCAGTTCTTC. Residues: CATYGGAGYNEQFF.

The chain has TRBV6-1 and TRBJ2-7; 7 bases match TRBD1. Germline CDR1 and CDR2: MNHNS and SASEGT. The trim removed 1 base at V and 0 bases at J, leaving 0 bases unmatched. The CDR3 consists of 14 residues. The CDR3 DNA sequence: TGTGCCAGCAGTGAAGGGGACAGCTCCTACGAGCAGTACTTC. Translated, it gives CASSEGDSSYEQYF.

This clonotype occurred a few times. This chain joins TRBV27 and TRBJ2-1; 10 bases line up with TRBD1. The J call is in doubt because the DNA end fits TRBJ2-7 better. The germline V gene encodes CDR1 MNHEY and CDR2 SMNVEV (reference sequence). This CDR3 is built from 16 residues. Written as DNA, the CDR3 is TGTGCCAGCAGTTCATACCGGGACAGGGGATACAATGAGCAGTACTTC. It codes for CASSSYRDRGYNEQYF.

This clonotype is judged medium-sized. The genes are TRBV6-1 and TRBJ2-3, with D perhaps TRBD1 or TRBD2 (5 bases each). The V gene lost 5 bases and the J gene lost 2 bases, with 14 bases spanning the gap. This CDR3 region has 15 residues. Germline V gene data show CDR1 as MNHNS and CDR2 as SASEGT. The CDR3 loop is CASSTTGTPTDTQYF. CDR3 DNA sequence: TGTGCCAGCAGTACTACCGGGACCCCCACAGATACGCAGTATTTT.

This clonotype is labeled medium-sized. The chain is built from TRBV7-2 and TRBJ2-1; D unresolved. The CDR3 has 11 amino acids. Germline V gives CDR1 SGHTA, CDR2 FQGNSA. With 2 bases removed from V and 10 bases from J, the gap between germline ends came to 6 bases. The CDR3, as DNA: TGTGCCAGCAGCTTATTGAACGAGCAGTTCTTC. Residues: CASSLLNEQFF.

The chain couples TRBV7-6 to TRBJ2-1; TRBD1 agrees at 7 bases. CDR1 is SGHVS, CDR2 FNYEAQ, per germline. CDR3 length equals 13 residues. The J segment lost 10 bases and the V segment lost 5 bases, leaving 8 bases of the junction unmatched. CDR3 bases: TGTGCCAGCAGCCCCGGGACAGACTACGAGCAGTTCTTC. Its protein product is CASSPGTDYEQFF. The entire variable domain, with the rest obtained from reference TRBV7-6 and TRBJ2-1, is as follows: GAGVSQSPRYKVTKRGQDVALRCDPISGHVSLYWYRQALGQGPEFLTYFNYEAQQDKSGLPNDRFSAERPEGSISTLTIQRTEQRDSAMYRCASSPGTDYEQFFGPGTRLTVL.

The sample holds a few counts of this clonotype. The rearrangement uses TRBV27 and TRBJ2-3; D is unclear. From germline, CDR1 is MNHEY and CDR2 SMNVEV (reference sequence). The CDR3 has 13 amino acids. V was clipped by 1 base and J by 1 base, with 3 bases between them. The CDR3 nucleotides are TGTGCCAGCAGTTTATACGGCACAGATACGCAGTATTTT. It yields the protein CASSLYGTDTQYF.

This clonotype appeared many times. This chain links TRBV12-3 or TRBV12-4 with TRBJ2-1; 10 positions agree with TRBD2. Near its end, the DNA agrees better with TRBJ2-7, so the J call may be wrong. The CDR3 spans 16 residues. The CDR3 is CASSRTSGSSYNEQYF. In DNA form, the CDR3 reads TGTGCCAGCAGCCGGACTAGCGGAAGCTCCTACAATGAGCAGTACTTC.

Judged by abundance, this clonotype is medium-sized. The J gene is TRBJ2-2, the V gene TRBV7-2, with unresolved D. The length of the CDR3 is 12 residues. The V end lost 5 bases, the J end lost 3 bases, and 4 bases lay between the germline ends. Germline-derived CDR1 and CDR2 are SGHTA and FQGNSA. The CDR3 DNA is TGTGCCAGCAGCCCATACACCGGGGAGCTGTTTTTT. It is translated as CASSPYTGELFF.

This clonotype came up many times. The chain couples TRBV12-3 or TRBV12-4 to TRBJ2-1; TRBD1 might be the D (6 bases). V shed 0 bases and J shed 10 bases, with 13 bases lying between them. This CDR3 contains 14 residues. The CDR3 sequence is CASSLAQGSYEQFF. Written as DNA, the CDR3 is TGTGCCAGCAGTTTAGCACAGGGCTCCTACGAGCAGTTCTTC.

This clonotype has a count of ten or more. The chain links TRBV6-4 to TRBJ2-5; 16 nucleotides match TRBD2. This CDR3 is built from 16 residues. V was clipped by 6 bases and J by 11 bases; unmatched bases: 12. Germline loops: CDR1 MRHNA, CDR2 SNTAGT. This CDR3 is CASSRGLAGGPGEQYF. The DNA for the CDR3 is TGTGCCAGCAGCCGGGGACTAGCGGGAGGGCCGGGTGAGCAGTACTTC.

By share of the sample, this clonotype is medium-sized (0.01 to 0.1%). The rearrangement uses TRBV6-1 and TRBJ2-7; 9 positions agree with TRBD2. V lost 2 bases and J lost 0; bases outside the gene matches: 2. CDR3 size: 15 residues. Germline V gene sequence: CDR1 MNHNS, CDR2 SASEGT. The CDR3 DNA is TGTGCCAGCAGTGAATTTAGCGGGAGCTCCTACGAGCAGTACTTC. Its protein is CASSEFSGSSYEQYF.

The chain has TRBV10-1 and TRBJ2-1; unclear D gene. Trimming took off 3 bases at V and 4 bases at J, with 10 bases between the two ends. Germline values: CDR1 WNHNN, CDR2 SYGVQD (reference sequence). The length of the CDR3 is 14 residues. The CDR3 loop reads CASSEFVEYNEQFF. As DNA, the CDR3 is TGCGCCAGCAGTGAATTTGTAGAATACAATGAGCAGTTCTTC.

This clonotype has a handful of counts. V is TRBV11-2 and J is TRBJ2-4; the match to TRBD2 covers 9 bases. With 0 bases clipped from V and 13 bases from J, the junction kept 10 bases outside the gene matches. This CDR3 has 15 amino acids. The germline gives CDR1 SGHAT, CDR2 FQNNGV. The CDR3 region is CASSLELAGYNEQYF. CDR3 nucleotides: TGTGCCAGCAGCTTAGAACTAGCGGGCTACAATGAGCAGTACTTC.

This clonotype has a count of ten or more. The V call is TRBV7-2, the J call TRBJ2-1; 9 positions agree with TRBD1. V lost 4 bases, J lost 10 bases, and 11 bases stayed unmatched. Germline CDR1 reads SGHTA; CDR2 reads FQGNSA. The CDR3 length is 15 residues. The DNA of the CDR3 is TGTGCCAGCAGCTCTCCCGGGACAGGGTCAGGCGAGCAGTTCTTC. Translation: CASSSPGTGSGEQFF.

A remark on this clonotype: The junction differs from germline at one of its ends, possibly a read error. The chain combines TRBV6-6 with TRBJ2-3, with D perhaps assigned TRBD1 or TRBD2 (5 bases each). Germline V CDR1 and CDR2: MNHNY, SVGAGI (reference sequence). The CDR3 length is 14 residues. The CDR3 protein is CASSYSEGSVEQFF. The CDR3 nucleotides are TGTGCCAGCAGTTACTCCGAGGGGTCTGTGGAGCAGTTCTTT.

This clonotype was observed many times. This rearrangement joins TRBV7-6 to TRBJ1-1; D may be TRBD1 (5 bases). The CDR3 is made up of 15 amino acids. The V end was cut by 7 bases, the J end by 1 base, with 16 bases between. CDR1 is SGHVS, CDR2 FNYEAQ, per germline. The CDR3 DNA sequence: TGTGCCAGCACTCCCCGGGGGGGAGAGAACACTGAAGCTTTCTTT. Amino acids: CASTPRGGENTEAFF.